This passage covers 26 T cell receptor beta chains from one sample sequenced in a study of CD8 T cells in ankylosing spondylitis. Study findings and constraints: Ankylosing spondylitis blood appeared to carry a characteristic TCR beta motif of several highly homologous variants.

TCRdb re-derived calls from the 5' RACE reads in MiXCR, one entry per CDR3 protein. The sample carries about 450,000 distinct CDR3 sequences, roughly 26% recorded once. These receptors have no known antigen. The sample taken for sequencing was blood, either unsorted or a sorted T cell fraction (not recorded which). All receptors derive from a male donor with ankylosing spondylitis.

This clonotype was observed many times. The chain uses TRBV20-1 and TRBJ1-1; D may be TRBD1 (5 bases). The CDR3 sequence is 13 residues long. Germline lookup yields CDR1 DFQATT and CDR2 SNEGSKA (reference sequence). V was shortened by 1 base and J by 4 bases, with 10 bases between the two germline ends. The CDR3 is CSARVGDGTEAFF. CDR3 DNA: TGCAGTGCTAGAGTAGGGGATGGCACTGAAGCTTTCTTT.

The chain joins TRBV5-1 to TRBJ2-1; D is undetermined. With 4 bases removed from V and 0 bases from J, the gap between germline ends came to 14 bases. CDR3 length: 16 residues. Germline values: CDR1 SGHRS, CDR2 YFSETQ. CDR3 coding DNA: TGCGCCAGCAGCCCCCTTCCAGGCATCTCCTACAATGAGCAGTTCTTC. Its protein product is CASSPLPGISYNEQFF.

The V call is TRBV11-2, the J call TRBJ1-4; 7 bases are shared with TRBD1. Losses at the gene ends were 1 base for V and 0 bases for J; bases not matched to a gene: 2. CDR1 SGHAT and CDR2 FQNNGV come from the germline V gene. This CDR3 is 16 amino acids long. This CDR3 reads CASSLGDSATNEKLFF. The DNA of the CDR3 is TGTGCCAGCAGCTTAGGGGACAGTGCAACTAATGAAAAACTGTTTTTT.

CDR3 sequence (DNA): TGTGCCAGCAGTTTAGAGTCTAGCGGGGACTACGAGCAGTACGTC. It translates to CASSLESSGDYEQYV. V and J are TRBV28 and TRBJ2-7; 9 bases are shared with TRBD2. Germline CDR1 MDHEN, CDR2 SYDVKM. The CDR3 totals 15 residues. V shed 2 bases, J shed 3 bases, and the junction held 5 bases outside the gene matches.

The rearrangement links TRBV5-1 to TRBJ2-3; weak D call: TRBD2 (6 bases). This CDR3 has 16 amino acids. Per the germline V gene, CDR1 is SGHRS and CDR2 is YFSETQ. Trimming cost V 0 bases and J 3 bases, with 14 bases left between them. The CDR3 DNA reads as TGCGCCAGCAGCTTGGGTCCGGGAGATGGGACAGATACGCAGTATTTT. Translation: CASSLGPGDGTDTQYF.

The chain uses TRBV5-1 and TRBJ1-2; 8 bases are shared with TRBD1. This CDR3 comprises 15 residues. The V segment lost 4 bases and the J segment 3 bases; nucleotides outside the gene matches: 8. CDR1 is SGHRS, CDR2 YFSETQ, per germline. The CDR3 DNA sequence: TGCGCCAGCAGCCGGATAGACAGGGGTGACTATGGCTACACCTTC. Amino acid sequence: CASSRIDRGDYGYTF.

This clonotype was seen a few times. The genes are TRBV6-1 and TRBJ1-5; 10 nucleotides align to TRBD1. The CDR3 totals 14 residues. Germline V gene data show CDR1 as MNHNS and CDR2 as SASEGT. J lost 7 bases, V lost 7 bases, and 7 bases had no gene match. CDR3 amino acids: CASTRGTGDQPQHF. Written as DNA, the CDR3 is TGTGCCAGCACCCGTGGGACAGGGGACCAGCCCCAGCATTTT.

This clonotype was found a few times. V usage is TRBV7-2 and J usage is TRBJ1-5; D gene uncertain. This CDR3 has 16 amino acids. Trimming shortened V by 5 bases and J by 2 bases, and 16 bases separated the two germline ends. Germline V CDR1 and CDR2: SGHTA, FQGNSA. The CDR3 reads CASSDGGTGGNQPQHF. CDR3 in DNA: TGTGCCAGCAGCGACGGAGGTACGGGCGGCAATCAGCCCCAGCATTTT.

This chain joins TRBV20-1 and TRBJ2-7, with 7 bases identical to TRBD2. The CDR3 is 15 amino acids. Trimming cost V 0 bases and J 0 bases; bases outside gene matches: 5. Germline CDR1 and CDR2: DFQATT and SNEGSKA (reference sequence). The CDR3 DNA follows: TGCAGTGCTAGAGATAGAGGGAGGGCCTCCTACGAGCAGTACTTC. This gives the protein CSARDRGRASYEQYF.

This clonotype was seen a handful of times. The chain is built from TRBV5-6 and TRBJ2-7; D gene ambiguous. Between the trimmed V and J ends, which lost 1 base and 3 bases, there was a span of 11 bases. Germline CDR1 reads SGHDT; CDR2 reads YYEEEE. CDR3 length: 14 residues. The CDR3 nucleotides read TGTGCCAGCAGCTTGCGGGCGAAATTCTACGAGCAGTACGTC. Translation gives CASSLRAKFYEQYV.

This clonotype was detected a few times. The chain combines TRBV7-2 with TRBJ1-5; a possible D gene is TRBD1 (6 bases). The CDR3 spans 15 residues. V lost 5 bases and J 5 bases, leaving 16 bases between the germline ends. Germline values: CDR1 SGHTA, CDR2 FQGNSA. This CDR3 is CASSGGGTSYQPQHF. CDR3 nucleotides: TGTGCCAGCAGCGGTGGGGGGACAAGTTATCAGCCCCAGCATTTT.

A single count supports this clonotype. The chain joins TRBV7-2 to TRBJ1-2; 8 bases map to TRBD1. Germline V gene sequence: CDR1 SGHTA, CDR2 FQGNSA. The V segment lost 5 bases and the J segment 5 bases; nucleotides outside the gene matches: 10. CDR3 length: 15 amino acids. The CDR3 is CASSPPPQGAYGYTF. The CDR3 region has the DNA TGTGCCAGCAGCCCCCCACCGCAGGGGGCTTATGGCTACACCTTC.

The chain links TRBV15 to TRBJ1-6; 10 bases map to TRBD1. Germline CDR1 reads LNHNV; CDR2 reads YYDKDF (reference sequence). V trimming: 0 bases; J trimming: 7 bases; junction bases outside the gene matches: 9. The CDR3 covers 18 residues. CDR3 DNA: TGTGCCACCAGCAGAGATTGGGGACAGGGGAGTTGGAATTCACCCCTCCACTTT. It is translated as CATSRDWGQGSWNSPLHF.

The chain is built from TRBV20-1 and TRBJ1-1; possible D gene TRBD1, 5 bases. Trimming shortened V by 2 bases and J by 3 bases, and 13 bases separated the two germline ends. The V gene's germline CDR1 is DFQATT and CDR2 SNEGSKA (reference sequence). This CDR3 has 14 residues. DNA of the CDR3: TGCAGTGCTAGAATGTTCAGGGCGGACACTGAAGCTTTCTTT. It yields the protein CSARMFRADTEAFF.

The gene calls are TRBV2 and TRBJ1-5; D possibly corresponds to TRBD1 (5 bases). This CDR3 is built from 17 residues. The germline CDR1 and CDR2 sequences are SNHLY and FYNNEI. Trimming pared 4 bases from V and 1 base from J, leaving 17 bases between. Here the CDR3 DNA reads TGTGCCAGCAGTGCGGGGGGAAGGCCAGGGAGCAATCAGCCCCAGCATTTT. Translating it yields CASSAGGRPGSNQPQHF.

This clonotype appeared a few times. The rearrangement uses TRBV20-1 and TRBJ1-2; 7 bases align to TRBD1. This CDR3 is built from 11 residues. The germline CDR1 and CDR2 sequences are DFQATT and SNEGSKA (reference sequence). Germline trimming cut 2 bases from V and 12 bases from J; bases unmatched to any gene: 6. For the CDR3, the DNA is TGCAGTGCTAGACGACAGGGTTTCGACACCTTC. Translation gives CSARRQGFDTF.

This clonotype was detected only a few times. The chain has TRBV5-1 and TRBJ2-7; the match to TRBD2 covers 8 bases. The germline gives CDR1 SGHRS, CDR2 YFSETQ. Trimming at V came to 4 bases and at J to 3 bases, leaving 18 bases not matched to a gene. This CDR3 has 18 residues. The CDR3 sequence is CASSKGLATGWQFYEQYV. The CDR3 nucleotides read TGCGCCAGCAGCAAAGGACTAGCAACAGGATGGCAATTCTACGAGCAGTACGTC.

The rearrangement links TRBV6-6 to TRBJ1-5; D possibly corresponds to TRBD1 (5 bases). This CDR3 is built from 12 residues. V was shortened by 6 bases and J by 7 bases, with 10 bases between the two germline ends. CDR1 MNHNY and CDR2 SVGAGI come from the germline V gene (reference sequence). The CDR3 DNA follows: TGTGCCAGCAGACAGGTTTGGCAGCCCCAGCATTTT. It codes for CASRQVWQPQHF.

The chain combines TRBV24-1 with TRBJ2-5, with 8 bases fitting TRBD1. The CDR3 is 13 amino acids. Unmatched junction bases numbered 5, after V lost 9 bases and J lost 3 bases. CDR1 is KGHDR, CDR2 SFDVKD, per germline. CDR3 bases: TGTGCCACCCGACAGGGGACTGAAGAGACCCAGTACTTC. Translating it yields CATRQGTEETQYF.

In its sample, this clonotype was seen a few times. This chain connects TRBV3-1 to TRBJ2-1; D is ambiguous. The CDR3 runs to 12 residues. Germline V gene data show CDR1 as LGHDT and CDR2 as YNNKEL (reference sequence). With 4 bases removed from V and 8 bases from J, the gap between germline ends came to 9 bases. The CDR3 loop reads CASSLLPHEQFF. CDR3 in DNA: TGTGCCAGCAGCCTACTTCCCCATGAGCAGTTCTTC.

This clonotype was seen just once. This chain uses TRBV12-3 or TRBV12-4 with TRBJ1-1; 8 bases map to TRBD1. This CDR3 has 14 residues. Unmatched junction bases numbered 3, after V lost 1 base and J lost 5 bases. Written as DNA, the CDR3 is TGTGCCAGCAGTTTAGGGGACAGGAGGACTGAAGCTTTCTTT. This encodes CASSLGDRRTEAFF.

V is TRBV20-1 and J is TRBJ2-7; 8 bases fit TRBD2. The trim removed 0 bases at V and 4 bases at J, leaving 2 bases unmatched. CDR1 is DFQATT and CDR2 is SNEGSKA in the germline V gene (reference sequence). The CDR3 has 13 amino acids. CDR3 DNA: TGCAGTGCTAGAGATTTAGCGGGGTACGAGCAGTACGTC. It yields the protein CSARDLAGYEQYV.

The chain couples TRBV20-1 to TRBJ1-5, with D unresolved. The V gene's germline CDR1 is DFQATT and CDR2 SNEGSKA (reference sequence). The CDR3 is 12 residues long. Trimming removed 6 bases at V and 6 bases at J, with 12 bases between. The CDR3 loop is CSAHRFGQPQHF. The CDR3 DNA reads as TGCAGTGCGCACCGGTTTGGTCAGCCCCAGCATTTT.

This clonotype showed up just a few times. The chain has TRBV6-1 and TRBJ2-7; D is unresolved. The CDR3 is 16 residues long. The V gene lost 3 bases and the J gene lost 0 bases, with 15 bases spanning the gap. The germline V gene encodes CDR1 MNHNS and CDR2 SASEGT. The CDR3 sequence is CASSDPGGSSSYEQYV. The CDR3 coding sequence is TGTGCCAGCAGTGATCCCGGTGGTTCGAGCTCCTACGAGCAGTACGTC.

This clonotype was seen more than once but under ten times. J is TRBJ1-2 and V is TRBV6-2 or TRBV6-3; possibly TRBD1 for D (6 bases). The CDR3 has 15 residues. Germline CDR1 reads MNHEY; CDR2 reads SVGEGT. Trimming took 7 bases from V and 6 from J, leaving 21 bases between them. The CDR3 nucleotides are TGTGCCAGCACCACAGGGCCTCGGGGTTTGGATGGCTACACCTTC. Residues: CASTTGPRGLDGYTF.

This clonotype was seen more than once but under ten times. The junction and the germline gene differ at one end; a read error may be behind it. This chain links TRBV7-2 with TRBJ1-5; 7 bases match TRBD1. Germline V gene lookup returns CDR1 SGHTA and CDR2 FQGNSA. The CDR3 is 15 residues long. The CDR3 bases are TGTGCCAGCAGCTTATACGCAGGGGGGGATCAGCGCCAGCATTTT. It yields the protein CASSLYAGGDQRQHF. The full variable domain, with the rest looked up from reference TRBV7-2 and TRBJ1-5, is GAGVSQSPSNKVTEKGKDVELRCDPISGHTALYWYRQSLGQGLEFLIYFQGNSAPDKSGLPSDRFSAERTGGSVSTLTIQRTQQEDSAVYLCASSLYAGGDQRQHFGDGTRLSIL.